This T cell receptor beta chain originates from a study of T cell changes during pregnancy in multiple sclerosis. The CDR3 runs to 15 residues. The V segment lost 2 bases and the J segment 2 bases; nucleotides outside the gene matches: 3. CDR1 is SGHTA and CDR2 is FQGTGA in the germline V gene. Assay used: immunoSEQ multiplex PCR; TCRdb lists only in-frame clones, some missing. The sample records more than 50,000 clones, roughly nine tenths being singletons. This receptor was taken from a female donor with multiple sclerosis, enrolled in a pregnancy study. Sequencing used peripheral blood, obtained in the first trimester of pregnancy. The chain employs TRBV7-3 and TRBJ2-3, with 8 bases that match TRBD1. CDR3 nucleotide sequence: TGTGCCAGCAGCTTACGACAGGGGTTCACAGATACGCAGTATTTT. It codes for CASSLRQGFTDTQYF.